Sequencing of this T cell receptor beta chain was carried out in a study of shared clonotypes between healthy human individuals (TCRdb year 2020). For the wider study: Three men and a couple of women, aged 18 to 49 years, made up the cohort. For each donor, three plates each were used for CD4 naive and CD4 memory, two plates were used for CD8 naive, and one plate was used for CD8 memory. The study deeply sequenced blood TCR repertoires of five healthy adults to estimate repertoire size and the extent of clonotype sharing between individuals. To increase sequencing depth and limit assay-specific biases, different laboratories used diverse techniques to prepare libraries and sequence TCR repertoires. Between about 0.85 and 8.9 billion PBMCs per donor were obtained by leukapheresis. Study-wide findings and limitations: Because the study included only a small number of donors, the genetic and exposure-history diversity represented was limited. Even with the large sequencing depth, rarefaction of the sorted-subset datasets indicated that sequencing was incomplete. Higher generation probabilities were observed for clonotypes shared by all four sorted-subset donors than for non-shared clonotypes. Sampling was restricted to blood, and TCR repertoires in tissue are likely to differ from TCR repertoires in blood. Pairwise subsampling indicated that sequencing depth was expected to affect the degree of clonotype sharing among donors. Larger estimated clonotype richness was generally found for naive subsets than for memory subsets. When a handful of donors were compared, the shared fraction of clonotypes was around 4.6% for naive CD4, around 3.5% for naive CD8, about 2.4% for memory CD4, and 0.35% to 0.4% for memory CD8.

In its sample, this clone was seen once. Its antigen has not been determined. One base away there is no much larger clone; base qualities are not given. Donors were healthy HIV-negative adults with no recently reported acute infections or vaccinations. Every donor was a Caucasian adult residing in Nashville, Tennessee, USA. CD4+ T cells were enriched through magnetic negative selection, after which naive cells were positively selected on CD45RA and the remaining negative fraction served as the memory subset. After blood collection by leukapheresis, PBMCs were isolated using Ficoll-Histopaque density gradient centrifugation and then cryopreserved in the vapor phase of liquid nitrogen. Analytical flow cytometry was used to check the purity and quantity of every magnetically sorted T cell population. Genomic DNA was isolated from every sorted fraction and measured by UV absorbance on a Nanodrop 2000c.

Looking up the germline V gene (reference sequence) yields CDR1 MNHEY and CDR2 SMNVEV. From V the trimming removes 4 bases and from J it removes 7 bases, while the gene matches leave 21 bases of the junction unaccounted for. The CDR3 sequence holds 19 residues, the cysteine and phenylalanine included. Just the 57-base CDR3 DNA is kept, in frame starting at base 1. Using the deep immunoSEQ assay, TCR CDR3 regions were amplified from genomic DNA by multiplex PCR. Extracted genomic DNA from each cell subset was spread evenly across all wells of several immunoSEQ 96-well plates, with each plate serving as a replicate. For sorted subsets, 150 to 250 ng of genomic DNA, equivalent to 30,000 or so T cell genomes, went into each replicate PCR. Purified libraries were measured with a Qubit 3.0 fluorometer, size-checked on a Bioanalyzer 2100, and measured again with the KAPA Library Quantification kit. Every immunoSEQ 96-well plate was sequenced on a dedicated single-read 150-cycle Illumina NextSeq 550 flow cell. Per the source publication's procedure: Because the immunoSEQ output held only junctional sequences and lacked quality scores, the filtering could not match the filtering applied to full-length reads. Sequences were annotated with PyIR, a Python wrapper for IgBLAST v1.9, and V/J genes and CDR3 were assigned using IMGT germline references. Reads were removed for weak V/J assignments (E-value above 1e-6), missing CDR3, stop codons, out-of-frame junctions, or ambiguous translated residues. A V3J clonotype was defined by an identical inferred V gene, J gene, and CDR3 amino acid sequence. The percentage overlap between two repertoires was calculated by dividing the number of shared unique clonotypes by the size of the smaller repertoire. Richness of each repertoire was evaluated using RTK rarefaction, the Chao1 estimator, and Recon v2.1 estimates of unobserved clonotypes. Generation probabilities were computed with OLGA for all TCRbeta clonotypes obtained by the gDNA method from several donors. What TCRdb holds here is the immuneACCESS table cut down to in-frame rearrangements. Part of the clones is not present; checked against another copy, under half of the missing clones reflect an unresolved V gene, and the others are unexplained. The V and J calls and clone size come from that table; D and trimming were worked out from the DNA. In all, the sample holds some 2.4 million clones, and more than 85% of those were seen once. Approximately 0.37% of the sample belongs to the ten largest clones.

The sample taken for sequencing was naive CD4+ T cells from PBMCs. The cell subset or site label for this specimen denotes: CD45RA+ positively selected. This receptor was taken from a man aged 18 to 29 in good health. Some clones in this sample may be carry-over from other donors' samples. Here the chain combines TRBV27 and TRBJ2-1, with TRBD1 matching 8 junction bases. The CDR3 region: CASSSRRDRPTRGLNEQFF. The DNA sequence is TGTGCCAGCAGTTCCCGCCGGGACAGGCCCACCCGGGGCCTAAATGAGCAGTTCTTC.